This record covers a single TCR beta chain. The CDR3 sequence is 10 residues long. With 8 bases removed from V and 4 bases from J, the gap between germline ends came to 5 bases. The V gene's germline CDR1 is MDHEN and CDR2 SYDVKM. Method: immunoSEQ multiplex PCR; TCRdb's copy keeps in-frame clones and lacks some. The table records tens of thousands of clones, 86% of them present only once. The entry originates in a study of blood T cell repertoires in COVID-19. The gene calls are TRBV28 and TRBJ2-5; the D is unclear. The sample comprised PBMCs or T cells enriched from blood (not recorded which). This sequence originates from a woman aged 50 to 65 who had recovered from COVID-19. The CDR3 coding sequence is TGTGCCAGCCGAGGAGAGACCCAGTACTTC. Encoded protein: CASRGETQYF.